One sample yielded the 23 T cell receptor beta chains listed below, sequenced in a study of fetal regulatory T cell absence and autoimmunity. The method was immunoSEQ multiplex PCR; TCRdb's version includes in-frame clones alone and lacks a portion of them. Among 95,000 or so clones listed, more than 70% were seen once. Sequenced material: pancreas tissue. The receptor source for this set is a male donor with IPEX syndrome.

The chain is built from TRBV4-1 and TRBJ2-1; the D gene is possibly TRBD2 (6 bases). The V end was cut by 0 bases, the J end by 8 bases, with 11 bases between. The CDR3 has 14 residues. Germline V gives CDR1 MGHRA, CDR2 YSYEKL. The CDR3 loop is CASSQEAGIDEQFF. CDR3 nucleotide sequence: TGCGCCAGCAGCCAAGAGGCGGGAATCGATGAGCAGTTCTTC.

This clone was found once. The chain is built from TRBV4-3 and TRBJ2-7; 7 bases agree with TRBD2. V shed 0 bases, J shed 4 bases, and the junction held 9 bases outside the gene matches. Germline V gives CDR1 LGHNA, CDR2 YSLEER. CDR3 length: 16 residues. CDR3 protein: CASSQESSPAGYEQYF. CDR3 nucleotides: TGCGCCAGCAGCCAAGAGTCGAGCCCAGCGGGGTACGAGCAGTACTTC.

V usage is TRBV19 and J usage is TRBJ1-1, with a weak D call TRBD1 (6 bases). Trimming pared 7 bases from V and 6 bases from J, leaving 18 bases between. The CDR3 contains 14 residues. The germline gives CDR1 LNHDA, CDR2 SQIVND (reference sequence). This chain's CDR3 is CASTELPGEAEAFF. CDR3 nucleotides: TGTGCCAGTACCGAATTACCAGGGGAGGCTGAAGCTTTCTTT.

The chain couples TRBV6-6 to TRBJ2-5, with D possibly TRBD2 on 5 matching bases. Germline values: CDR1 MNHNY, CDR2 SVGAGI (reference sequence). CDR3 length: 16 residues. V shed 2 bases and J shed 2 bases, with 15 bases lying between them. As DNA, the CDR3 is TGTGCCAGCAGTTACCTTGGTGGGAGCCCTCAAGAGACCCAGTACTTC. This sequence encodes CASSYLGGSPQETQYF.

This chain uses TRBV29-1 with TRBJ1-3; maybe TRBD1 (6 bases). CDR3 size: 14 residues. Deletions cut 6 bases from V and 0 bases from J, with 12 bases between. CDR1 and CDR2 from the germline V gene are SQVTM and ANQGSEA. The CDR3: CSVVTGLSGNTIYF. The CDR3 DNA sequence: TGCAGCGTCGTGACAGGACTCTCTGGAAACACCATATATTTT.

The table lists this clone with a few counts. The CDR3 sequence: CASSLECVRCYSPLHF. As DNA, the CDR3 is TGTGCCAGCAGCTTGGAATGCGTACGGTGTTATTCACCCCTCCACTTT. This sequence joins TRBV5-5 and TRBJ1-6; D is ambiguous. This CDR3 has 16 residues. Germline V CDR1 and CDR2: SGHKS, YYEKEE (reference sequence). V dropped 0 bases and J dropped 8 bases, with 15 bases sitting between them.

This chain connects TRBV11-3 to TRBJ1-1; D perhaps matches TRBD1 (5 bases). This CDR3 contains 13 residues. The V and J ends lost 4 bases and 3 bases respectively, with 9 bases between them. Germline values: CDR1 SGHNT, CDR2 YENEEA. The chain's CDR3 is CASSYTGHTEAFF. In nucleotides, the CDR3 is TGTGCCAGCAGCTACACAGGTCACACTGAAGCTTTCTTT.

The rearrangement links TRBV27 to TRBJ2-2; no clear D gene. V was shortened by 2 bases and J by 6 bases, with 1 base between the two germline ends. CDR3 length: 11 residues. Per germline, CDR1 MNHEY and CDR2 SMNVEV (reference sequence). Here the CDR3 reads CASSLAGELFF. The CDR3 coding sequence is TGTGCCAGCAGTTTAGCCGGGGAGCTGTTTTTT.

This chain connects TRBV1 to TRBJ2-5; the D segment call TRBD2 is taken from the table without a DNA check. TRBV1 is annotated as a pseudogene. The CDR3 is made up of 15 amino acids. DNA for the CDR3: TGCACCAGCAGCTTTACCGCGGGGAGCCAAGAGACCCAGTACTTC. The encoded protein is CTSSFTAGSQETQYF.

CDR3 coding DNA: TGTGCCAGCAGCTTATGGGACAGGGAATTTGGGGAGACCCAGTACTTC. It specifies CASSLWDREFGETQYF. The gene calls are TRBV7-8 and TRBJ2-5; 9 bases are a match to TRBD1. Germline V CDR1 and CDR2: SGHVS, FQNEAQ. The CDR3 has 16 amino acids. V gave up 2 bases and J gave up 5 bases; unmatched junction bases: 9.

The rearrangement uses TRBV25-1 and TRBJ2-5; 11 nucleotides align to TRBD2. V was pared by 4 bases and J by 5 bases, with 6 bases of the junction left unmatched. The V gene's germline CDR1 is MGHDK and CDR2 SYGVNS. This CDR3 comprises 15 residues. CDR3 coding DNA: TGTGCCAGCAGTGGACCTAGCGGGAGGAGTGAGACCCAGTACTTC. It specifies CASSGPSGRSETQYF.

There are a few counts of this clone. The chain uses TRBV6-5 and TRBJ2-7; D possibly corresponds to TRBD1 (5 bases). This CDR3 spans 14 amino acids. Germline V gene lookup returns CDR1 MNHEY and CDR2 SVGAGI. Trimming shortened V by 2 bases and J by 2 bases, and 10 bases separated the two germline ends. The CDR3 here is CASSYLQGPYEQYF. DNA for the CDR3: TGTGCCAGCAGTTACCTCCAGGGTCCCTACGAGCAGTACTTC.

The chain joins TRBV7-2 to TRBJ2-3, with 9 bases lining up with TRBD2. Trimming cost V 5 bases and J 2 bases; bases outside gene matches: 8. This CDR3 is built from 16 residues. The germline V gene encodes CDR1 SGHTA and CDR2 FQGNSA. The CDR3 bases are TGTGCCAGCAGCGCTCCGGGACTAGCTAACACAGATACGCAGTATTTT. This encodes CASSAPGLANTDTQYF.

The genes are TRBV4-1 and TRBJ1-4; maybe TRBD1 (6 bases). The germline V gene has CDR1 MGHRA and CDR2 YSYEKL. This CDR3 has 16 amino acids. V lost 2 bases, J lost 0 bases, and 10 bases lay in between. The DNA of the CDR3 is TGCGCCAGCAGCCAAATACACAGGGCAACTAATGAAAAACTGTTTTTT. Translated: CASSQIHRATNEKLFF.

V gene TRBV29-1 combines with J gene TRBJ1-4; a weak D match, TRBD1 (6 bases). The V end was cut by 4 bases, the J end by 1 base, with 7 bases between. This CDR3 contains 13 residues. Germline CDR1 reads SQVTM; CDR2 reads ANQGSEA. CDR3 DNA: TGCAGCGTTGCGACAGGAACTAATGAAAAACTGTTTTTT. It yields the protein CSVATGTNEKLFF.

V gene TRBV19 combines with J gene TRBJ2-7; D not certain. Deletions cut 5 bases from V and 4 bases from J, with 21 bases between. The CDR3 covers 16 residues. Germline loops: CDR1 LNHDA, CDR2 SQIVND (reference sequence). In nucleotides, the CDR3 is TGTGCCAGTAGTTCCCCCAGGCGTGACGGAGTATACGAGCAGTACTTC. It encodes CASSSPRRDGVYEQYF.

The V gene is TRBV6-5, the J gene TRBJ2-3; the D is unclear. This CDR3 is 10 amino acids long. The V and J ends lost 10 bases and 6 bases respectively, with 8 bases between them. In germline, CDR1 is MNHEY, CDR2 SVGAGI. The CDR3 sequence: CATTWDTQYF. The CDR3 nucleotides are TGTGCCACCACCTGGGATACGCAGTATTTT.

This chain joins TRBV30 and TRBJ2-3, with 9 bases aligning to TRBD2. The CDR3 has 15 residues. The V segment lost 1 base and the J segment 7 bases; nucleotides outside the gene matches: 9. Germline CDR1 GTSNPN, CDR2 SVGIG (reference sequence). This chain's CDR3 is CAWSASGTSGHTQYF. CDR3 bases: TGTGCCTGGAGTGCAAGTGGTACTAGCGGGCATACGCAGTATTTT. The whole variable domain, remainder taken from reference TRBV30 and TRBJ2-3, is SQTIHQWPATLVQPVGSPLSLECTVEGTSNPNLYWYRQAAGRGLQLLFYSVGIGQISSEVPQNLSASRPQDRQFILSSKKLLLSDSGFYLCAWSASGTSGHTQYFGPGTRLTVL.

The CDR3 spells CASSLGGQSYEQYF. DNA of the CDR3: TGCGCCAGCAGCTTGGGGGGACAATCCTACGAGCAGTACTTC. This chain uses TRBV5-1 with TRBJ2-7; possible D gene TRBD1, 6 bases. Trimming removed 0 bases at V and 1 base at J, with 8 bases between. Germline V CDR1 and CDR2: SGHRS, YFSETQ. The CDR3 consists of 14 residues.

The chain couples TRBV9 to TRBJ1-1; 9 nucleotides agree with TRBD1. With 0 bases clipped from V and 6 bases from J, the junction kept 3 bases outside the gene matches. This CDR3 spans 14 amino acids. Germline assignment: CDR1 SGDLS and CDR2 YYNGEE. In DNA, the CDR3 is TGTGCCAGCAGCGTAGGGACAGGGGTCGCTGAAGCTTTCTTT. Translation: CASSVGTGVAEAFF. The complete variable domain, with remaining parts taken from reference TRBV9 and TRBJ1-1, reads DSGVTQTPKHLITATGQRVTLRCSPRSGDLSVYWYQQSLDQGLQFLIQYYNGEERAKGNILERFSAQQFPDLHSELNLSSLELGDSALYFCASSVGTGVAEAFFGQGTRLTVV.

The rearrangement links TRBV19 to TRBJ1-3; a possible D gene is TRBD1 (6 bases). Germline lookup yields CDR1 LNHDA and CDR2 SQIVND (reference sequence). This CDR3 has 18 residues. The V and J ends lost 4 bases and 2 bases respectively, with 21 bases between them. This CDR3 reads CASSTYRDVQSTGNTIYF. In nucleotides, the CDR3 is TGTGCCAGTAGTACATACAGGGATGTGCAGTCTACTGGAAACACCATATATTTT. The variable domain in full, with the rest retrieved from reference TRBV19 and TRBJ1-3, is DGGITQSPKYLFRKEGQNVTLSCEQNLNHDAMYWYRQDPGQGLRLIYYSQIVNDFQKGDIAEGYSVSREKKESFPLTVTSAQKNPTAFYLCASSTYRDVQSTGNTIYFGEGSWLTVV.

The CDR3, as DNA: TGTGCCAGCAGCTTGCCGACAGGGGCCACCTATGGCTACACCTTC. Residues: CASSLPTGATYGYTF. The chain uses TRBV7-9 and TRBJ1-2; the match to TRBD1 covers 8 bases. Germline values: CDR1 SEHNR, CDR2 FQNEAQ (reference sequence). V trimming: 3 bases; J trimming: 4 bases; junction bases outside the gene matches: 7. This CDR3 spans 15 amino acids.

The gene calls are TRBV7-6 and TRBJ2-3, with no clear D. Germline lookup yields CDR1 SGHVS and CDR2 FNYEAQ. This CDR3 is 11 amino acids long. V lost 4 bases and J 2 bases, leaving 1 base between the germline ends. CDR3: CASSSTDTQYF. CDR3 nucleotides: TGTGCCAGCAGCTCCACAGATACGCAGTATTTT.